A selection of T cell receptor beta chains follows, all from one sample in a study of T-cell reconstitution after alpha-beta-depleted transplantation in children. TCRdb used MiXCR to reprocess the PCR reads, holding one entry per CDR3 protein. The table has some 390,000 distinct CDR3 sequences, around 21% seen once; the top ten hold approximately 3.9%. This material consisted of PBMCs from the stem cell graft donor, taken from the stem cell graft. Receptors were obtained from a human donor who donated a stem cell graft to a child with acute myeloid leukemia. The conserved cysteine and the conserved F or W are not part of the CDR3 here. The size field is filled for only some rows; it gives once, few, many or a size class.

cdr3_aa,clone_size,v_call,cdr3_length,j_call
ASTGHSSGQDNEQF,.,TRBV6-1,14,TRBJ2-1
ASNPRGWGSYNEQF,.,TRBV12-3/TRBV12-4,14,TRBJ2-1
ASSQQGNGLAGSVQY,.,TRBV3-1,15,TRBJ2-7
ASSPRRTSDEQY,.,TRBV5-5,12,TRBJ2-7
ASIKRRTGELF,.,TRBV21-1,11,TRBJ2-2
SAERSDYEQY,.,TRBV20-1,10,TRBJ2-7
ASKTSGDYEQY,.,TRBV12-3/TRBV12-4,11,TRBJ2-7
ASSSGTGLSNTEAF,.,TRBV12-3/TRBV12-4,14,TRBJ1-1
ASSLGPGTGTSKKLF,.,TRBV5-4,15,TRBJ1-4
ASSTDRLTGELF,many,TRBV6-1,12,TRBJ2-2
ASSAAAGVTEAF,.,TRBV25-1,12,TRBJ1-1
SARDVVRGQLNEQF,many,TRBV20-1,14,TRBJ2-1
ASRSNVGTSGTGELF,.,TRBV5-1,15,TRBJ2-2
SASRQGAITEAF,few,TRBV20-1,12,TRBJ1-1
ASSLARRHYEQY,.,TRBV12-3/TRBV12-4,12,TRBJ2-7
SARVAGYIQY,few,TRBV20-1,10,TRBJ2-4
ATSASWDRDFTQY,.,TRBV24-1,13,TRBJ2-3
ASSYYQSTDTQY,many,TRBV6-5,12,TRBJ2-3
ASRREGKPTYEQY,few,TRBV12-3/TRBV12-4,13,TRBJ2-7
ASRHRSSYEQY,.,TRBV12-3/TRBV12-4,11,TRBJ2-7
ATLPGLAGAGELF,few,TRBV10-3,13,TRBJ2-2
SAGRLAGVRTDTQY,.,TRBV20-1,14,TRBJ2-3
SALVGETQY,.,TRBV20-1,9,TRBJ2-5
SVEDAGRGSYEQY,many,TRBV29-1,13,TRBJ2-7
ASSRDLPNWGNIQY,many,TRBV7-2,14,TRBJ2-4
AWSPTSGSWETQY,.,TRBV30,13,TRBJ2-5
AISPDRAGEQY,many,TRBV10-3,11,TRBJ2-7
ASRRGEDQPQH,few,TRBV12-3/TRBV12-4,11,TRBJ1-5
ASSLTGDSYNEQF,.,TRBV5-1,13,TRBJ2-1
ASRRTGTYEAF,.,TRBV6-5,11,TRBJ1-1
ASSQGLRLAGGNEQF,.,TRBV4-3,15,TRBJ2-1
ATSDSTGSSYNEQF,few,TRBV24-1,14,TRBJ2-1
ASSPLGEGASYEQY,many,TRBV28,14,TRBJ2-7
ASSEALQGCNQPQH,.,TRBV25-1,14,TRBJ1-5
ASSQASGPQEQY,.,TRBV4-2,12,TRBJ2-7
ASSLGSGRTQY,few,TRBV5-1,11,TRBJ2-3
SALSPTISTDTQY,many,TRBV20-1,13,TRBJ2-3
ASSLARSEPNEQF,.,TRBV5-1,13,TRBJ2-1
SARDLQGWDEQY,many,TRBV20-1,12,TRBJ2-7
ASSGQQGRTEAF,.,TRBV11-2,12,TRBJ1-1
ASSLQGVTGELF,.,TRBV12-3/TRBV12-4,12,TRBJ2-2
ASSLERVRNTGELF,few,TRBV7-9,14,TRBJ2-2
ASSPGTGKHNEQF,few,TRBV12-3/TRBV12-4,13,TRBJ2-1
ASSKGLFYEQY,.,TRBV27,11,TRBJ2-7